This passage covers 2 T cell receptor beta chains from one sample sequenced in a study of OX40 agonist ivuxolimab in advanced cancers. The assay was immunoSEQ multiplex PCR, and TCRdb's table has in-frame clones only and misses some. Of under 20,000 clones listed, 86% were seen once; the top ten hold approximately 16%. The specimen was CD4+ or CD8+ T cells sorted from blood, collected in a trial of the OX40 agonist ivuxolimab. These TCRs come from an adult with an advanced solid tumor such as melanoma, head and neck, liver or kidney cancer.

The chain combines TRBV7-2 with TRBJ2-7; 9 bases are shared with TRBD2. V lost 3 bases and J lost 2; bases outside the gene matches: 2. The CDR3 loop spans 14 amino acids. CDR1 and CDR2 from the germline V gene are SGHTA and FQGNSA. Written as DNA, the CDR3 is TGTGCCAGCAGCTTTAGCGGGAGTACCTACGAGCAGTACTTC. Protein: CASSFSGSTYEQYF.

The CDR3 here is CASSQGQTYGYTF. The CDR3, as DNA: TGTGCCAGCAGCCAGGGACAGACCTATGGCTACACCTTC. The genes are TRBV11-2 and TRBJ1-2; TRBD1 matches 7 bases. The CDR3 covers 13 residues. The germline CDR1 and CDR2 sequences are SGHAT and FQNNGV. Unmatched junction bases numbered 4, after V lost 5 bases and J lost 4 bases. The full variable domain, its missing parts supplied by reference TRBV11-2 and TRBJ1-2, is EAGVAQSPRYKIIEKRQSVAFWCNPISGHATLYWYQQILGQGPKLLIQFQNNGVVDDSQLPKDRFSAERLKGVDSTLKIQPAKLEDSAVYLCASSQGQTYGYTFGSGTRLTVV.